These 7 T cell receptor beta chains were sequenced from one sample in a study of T cell repertoires in cytomegalovirus infection. MiXCR, run by TCRdb on the reads, gives a single entry per CDR3 protein. The sample contains about 310,000 distinct CDR3 sequences, roughly a sixth of which appear only once. Specimen: PBMCs. The receptors derive from a human donor in good health (CMV status not recorded). Some clones in this sample may be carry-over from other donors' samples.

This clonotype was recorded at least ten times. The rearrangement joins TRBV6-1 to TRBJ1-1, with 7 bases identical to TRBD1. The germline CDR1 and CDR2 sequences are MNHNS and SASEGT. With 3 bases clipped from V and 6 bases from J, the junction kept 10 bases outside the gene matches. The CDR3 spans 15 residues. This CDR3 reads CASSDKTGFLAEAFF. Here the CDR3 DNA reads TGTGCCAGCAGTGACAAGACAGGGTTTCTCGCTGAAGCTTTCTTT.

This clonotype was counted many times. The chain uses TRBV6-1 and TRBJ1-5, with D hard to call. V was pared by 7 bases and J by 0 bases, with 22 bases between. The length of the CDR3 is 18 residues. Germline CDR1 is MNHNS and CDR2 is SASEGT. This chain's CDR3 is CASNNGRTNGYSNQPQHF. The CDR3 region has the DNA TGTGCCAGCAATAATGGCAGGACTAACGGTTATAGCAATCAGCCCCAGCATTTT.

The gene calls are TRBV20-1 and TRBJ1-5; D is unclear. Germline V gene sequence: CDR1 DFQATT, CDR2 SNEGSKA (reference sequence). The CDR3 consists of 14 residues. V shed 2 bases and J shed 0 bases, with 8 bases lying between them. The CDR3 DNA is TGCAGTGCTAGACGGCCGGCTAGCAATCAGCCCCAGCATTTT. Translation: CSARRPASNQPQHF.

This clonotype has more than one count but fewer than ten. The chain is built from TRBV27 and TRBJ1-6, with 7 positions matching TRBD1. V lost 8 bases and J lost 0; bases outside the gene matches: 4. The CDR3 has 15 amino acids. Germline loops: CDR1 MNHEY, CDR2 SMNVEV (reference sequence). CDR3 nucleotides: TGTGCCAGCCGGGACAGCATCTCCTATAATTCACCCCTCCACTTT. Translating it yields CASRDSISYNSPLHF.

The rearrangement joins TRBV7-3 to TRBJ2-6, with a tentative D call TRBD2 (6 bases). This CDR3 contains 17 residues. The germline V gene encodes CDR1 SGHTA and CDR2 FQGTGA. Trimming pared 5 bases from V and 0 bases from J, leaving 14 bases between. CDR3 residues: CASSLEGRISGANVLTF. CDR3 in DNA: TGTGCCAGCAGCCTGGAGGGACGGATCTCTGGGGCCAACGTCCTGACTTTC.

In this sample, this clonotype turned up a few times. The rearrangement joins TRBV18 to TRBJ1-1; TRBD1 is a possible D gene (5 bases). The CDR3 is 16 amino acids. Germline CDR1 and CDR2: KGHSH and LQKENI. Trimming stripped 3 bases from V and 1 base from J, with 15 bases between. The CDR3 loop is CASSPFGTERNTEAFF. In nucleotides, the CDR3 is TGTGCCAGCTCACCCTTCGGGACCGAAAGGAACACTGAAGCTTTCTTT. The full variable domain, in which reference TRBV18 and TRBJ1-1 provide the parts outside the CDR3, is NAGVMQNPRHLVRRRGQEARLRCSPMKGHSHVYWYRQLPEEGLKFMVYLQKENIIDESGMPKERFSAEFPKEGPSILRIQQVVRGDSAAYFCASSPFGTERNTEAFFGQGTRLTVV.

This clonotype was seen a handful of times. The chain carries TRBV20-1 and TRBJ1-3, with unresolved D. V lost 0 bases and J lost 0, with 6 bases in between. CDR1 and CDR2 (germline): DFQATT, SNEGSKA (reference sequence). The CDR3 is 14 amino acids. The DNA of the CDR3 is TGCAGTGCTAGAGATGTTCACTCTGGAAACACCATATATTTT. This encodes CSARDVHSGNTIYF.